This is a list of T cell receptor beta chains from one sample in a study of cytomegalovirus exposure and HLA in healthy donors. Here immunoSEQ multiplex PCR was the method, and the copy in TCRdb shows in-frame clones only, minus some. The sample shows some 110,000 clones, approximately 75% of them seen only once. Sequenced input: PBMCs. Receptors originate from a man in his fifties or sixties in good health and CMV-seropositive. Both conserved end residues are trimmed from each CDR3.

v_call cdr3_aa
TRBV19 ASSPNFNEQF
TRBV28 ASTPGDRVHGYT
TRBV2 ASSTPQDRGYSSPGANVLT
TRBV7-9 ASSRSGAGGKETQY
TRBV18 ASSPTGYSNQPQH
TRBV5-1 ASSLGSTSGGREDTQY
TRBV11-3 ASSFTSGEGETQY
TRBV29-1 SVADLGGNTIY
TRBV28 ASSLGGANYGYT
TRBV19 ASSITGVGGYT
TRBV7-9 ASSVLAKNIQY
TRBV6-6 ATTGQETQY
TRBV13 ASSLEFRSDTQY
TRBV7-9 ASSFDSSVEKLF
TRBV13 ASSLERTSGYNEQF
TRBV7-2 ASSRTLPNTEAF
TRBV19 ASRPGQGGEQY
TRBV10-3 AISPTGSGASSPLH
TRBV28 ASSLNQGAGGYT
TRBV2 ASRGDTQPQH
TRBV6-6 ASSYMAGPSYEQY
TRBV4-3 ASSERPGQGYEQY
TRBV18 ASSPGLGTEAF
TRBV7-8 ASSLVGTGNQPQH
TRBV4-2 ASSLLLSGTSGSSYNEQF
TRBV27 ASSFLNQPQH
TRBV28 ASSKLAEYEQY
TRBV19 ASSGLGPGNTIY
TRBV28 ASSWAGGWNTEAF
TRBV7-2 ASSLIRGRDRETQY
TRBV4-3 ASSQAANTGELF
TRBV4-3 ASSPASGGSSQNTQY
TRBV2 ASTHVRGIYGYT
TRBV28 ASSLGRDYT
TRBV5-1 ASSSGLAGGPETQY
TRBV10-3 AISPASGRSNTQY
TRBV2 ASIRQGGYTEAF
TRBV30 AWSAQNPGSNQPQH
TRBV6-6 ASSYAPTGNTEAF
TRBV5-4 ASSSPGLRTQY
TRBV7-2 ASSPRQSSYNEQF
TRBV6-5 ASSYGRGEGYT
TRBV28 ASRLGQGRSYEQY
TRBV19 ASSTGQGRGTDTQY
TRBV6-1 ASSETGLAGGQRQY
TRBV27 ASSLREESKAF
TRBV4-2 ASSQGRQGSESPLH
TRBV6-5 ASSYSFGDRTYEQY
TRBV30 AWSIGGVAYEQY
TRBV27 ASSSQGLAWYNEQF
TRBV28 ASSLLQQGTDTQY
TRBV10-3 AIRGQGAQTDTQY
TRBV19 ASRLGTGGGYSNQPQH
TRBV4-1 ASSQGLGGGQPQH
TRBV15 ATSRDQRREKLF
TRBV25-1 ASSEGTRLSYEQY
TRBV7-9 ASRPDRGRVQETQY
TRBV5-1 ASSLDGHMNQPQH
TRBV5-1 ASSRSGESTDTQY